These 15 T cell receptor beta chains share one sample of origin, sequenced in a study of T cell responses to AZD1222 COVID-19 vaccine. Method: immunoSEQ multiplex PCR; TCRdb's copy keeps in-frame clones and lacks some. This table has around 63,000 clones, approximately 85% appearing once. The sequencing here drew on peripheral blood, taken on day 0 of AZD1222 vaccination. These receptors all come from an adult in good health.

The rearrangement uses TRBV7-6 and TRBJ1-5, with D tentatively TRBD1 (5 bases). Between the trimmed V and J ends, which lost 0 bases and 5 bases, there was a span of 8 bases. Germline V gene sequence: CDR1 SGHVS, CDR2 FNYEAQ. The CDR3 runs to 14 residues. CDR3 residues: CASSLAGEYQPQHF. CDR3 in DNA: TGTGCCAGCAGCTTAGCGGGGGAATATCAGCCCCAGCATTTT.

The chain has TRBV5-4 and TRBJ2-7; D uncertain. V was pared by 4 bases and J by 1 base, with 15 bases between. In germline, CDR1 is SGHNT, CDR2 YYREEE (reference sequence). The CDR3 covers 15 residues. CDR3 bases: TGTGCCAGCAGCCTTGGCGGCATCGCTTCCTACGAGCAGTACTTC. It specifies CASSLGGIASYEQYF.

J is TRBJ1-4 and V is TRBV5-1, with D unclear. Germline V lookup: CDR1 SGHRS, CDR2 YFSETQ. The V end lost 0 bases, the J end lost 4 bases, and 10 bases lay between the germline ends. The CDR3 contains 15 residues. CDR3 DNA sequence: TGCGCCAGCAGCTTGGTTCCGGGAGTTAATGAAAAACTGTTTTTT. Translated, it gives CASSLVPGVNEKLFF.

The J gene is TRBJ2-7, the V gene TRBV30; D uncertain. Trimming took 2 bases from V and 7 from J, leaving 15 bases between them. The CDR3 is 13 amino acids. CDR1 is GTSNPN and CDR2 is SVGIG in the germline V gene (reference sequence). CDR3 in amino acids: CAWSFAKVGEQYF. The DNA of the CDR3 is TGTGCCTGGAGTTTTGCCAAGGTGGGGGAGCAGTACTTC.

The V call is TRBV6-2 or TRBV6-3, the J call TRBJ2-7; 9 nucleotides agree with TRBD1. The germline V gene has CDR1 MNHEY and CDR2 SVGEGT. The CDR3 covers 18 residues. V lost 5 bases, J lost 2 bases, and 16 bases stayed unmatched. The CDR3 spells CASSDGLLTGGYTYEQYF. DNA for the CDR3: TGTGCCAGCAGTGACGGACTATTAACAGGGGGCTATACCTACGAGCAGTACTTC.

The chain couples TRBV3-1 (or the pseudogene TRBV3-2) to TRBJ1-2; 7 bases align to TRBD1. CDR3 length: 15 residues. Trimming cost V 4 bases and J 4 bases; bases outside gene matches: 9. Germline CDR1 and CDR2: LGHDT and YNNKEL (reference sequence). CDR3 sequence: CASSRSGGQGYGYTF. The DNA for the CDR3 is TGTGCCAGCAGCCGATCAGGGGGTCAGGGCTATGGCTACACCTTC.

The chain links TRBV12-3 or TRBV12-4 to TRBJ1-3; no firm D call. The CDR3 runs 12 residues. V gave up 6 bases and J gave up 0 bases, with 3 bases separating them. CDR3: CASRTSGNTIYF. As DNA, the CDR3 is TGTGCCAGCAGAACCTCTGGAAACACCATATATTTT.

This clone appeared a few times. This sequence joins TRBV9 and TRBJ2-1, with 10 nucleotides matching TRBD2. This CDR3 comprises 15 residues. Germline V lookup: CDR1 SGDLS, CDR2 YYNGEE. The V gene end was trimmed by 3 bases and the J gene end by 3 bases; junction bases not matched to a gene: 3. The CDR3 here is CASSGTSGNYNEQFF. The CDR3 DNA reads as TGTGCCAGCAGCGGCACTAGCGGGAACTACAATGAGCAGTTCTTC.

The gene calls are TRBV4-1 and TRBJ1-4, with 7 bases matching TRBD1. The J segment lost 0 bases and the V segment lost 1 base, leaving 5 bases of the junction unmatched. CDR1 and CDR2 (germline): MGHRA, YSYEKL. The CDR3 loop spans 17 amino acids. This chain's CDR3 is CASSQVGGQATNEKLFF. The CDR3 nucleotides read TGCGCCAGCAGCCAAGTTGGCGGACAGGCAACTAATGAAAAACTGTTTTTT.

The chain couples TRBV19 to TRBJ2-2; D not certain. CDR3 size: 15 residues. Trimming pared 5 bases from V and 5 bases from J, leaving 15 bases between. Germline V lookup: CDR1 LNHDA, CDR2 SQIVND (reference sequence). CDR3 sequence reads: CASSQEQRVTGELFF. CDR3 DNA: TGTGCCAGTAGTCAGGAACAGCGTGTAACCGGGGAGCTGTTTTTT.

V usage is TRBV7-9 and J usage is TRBJ1-3; D perhaps matches TRBD1 (6 bases). Germline loops: CDR1 SEHNR, CDR2 FQNEAQ (reference sequence). This CDR3 region has 16 residues. V shed 4 bases and J shed 0 bases, with 13 bases lying between them. CDR3 DNA: TGTGCCAGCAGCTCCAGGGGCCTTAGCTCTGGAAACACCATATATTTT. Translating it yields CASSSRGLSSGNTIYF.

This chain links TRBV5-1 with TRBJ1-1; D gene uncertain. V lost 2 bases and J lost 2, with 7 bases in between. Germline values: CDR1 SGHRS, CDR2 YFSETQ. The CDR3 has 13 amino acids. The CDR3: CASSFAVNTEAFF. Here the CDR3 DNA reads TGCGCCAGCAGCTTTGCGGTTAACACTGAAGCTTTCTTT.

V gene TRBV19 combines with J gene TRBJ2-3; tentatively, D is TRBD2 (6 bases). Germline CDR1 reads LNHDA; CDR2 reads SQIVND (reference sequence). Trimming shortened V by 4 bases and J by 5 bases, and 13 bases separated the two germline ends. The CDR3 covers 14 residues. The CDR3: CASSRGLHGDTQYF. DNA of the CDR3: TGTGCCAGTAGTAGGGGACTCCACGGAGATACGCAGTATTTT. The whole variable domain, filled in from reference TRBV19 and TRBJ2-3, reads DGGITQSPKYLFRKEGQNVTLSCEQNLNHDAMYWYRQDPGQGLRLIYYSQIVNDFQKGDIAEGYSVSREKKESFPLTVTSAQKNPTAFYLCASSRGLHGDTQYFGPGTRLTVL.

The chain combines TRBV18 with TRBJ1-5, with a tentative D call TRBD1 (6 bases). V lost 2 bases and J 4 bases, leaving 15 bases between the germline ends. The CDR3 contains 16 residues. Germline CDR1 is KGHSH and CDR2 is LQKENI. CDR3 sequence reads: CASSPGGHLTNQPQHF. The CDR3 DNA reads as TGTGCCAGCTCACCAGGGGGACACCTAACAAATCAGCCCCAGCATTTT.

This chain joins TRBV27 and TRBJ2-7; the D is unclear. The germline V and J ends were trimmed by 1 base and 3 bases, with 10 bases remaining between them. The CDR3 runs to 14 residues. Germline-derived CDR1 and CDR2 are MNHEY and SMNVEV (reference sequence). The CDR3 coding sequence is TGTGCCAGCAGTTTATTCGGCAGAATCTACGAGCAGTACTTC. It yields the protein CASSLFGRIYEQYF.